The 13 T cell receptor beta chains listed next were all sequenced from one sample in a study of blood T cells in healthy people across ages. Together with a sample-barcoded 5' primer, a J-beta primer mix was included in a second PCR lasting about 7 to 12 cycles. Using its own MiXCR run on the 5' RACE reads, TCRdb lists one record per CDR3 protein. The profile shows 1.5 million to 2 million distinct CDR3 sequences, approximately 50% of them singletons. Sequences were obtained from blood. These receptors were taken from a woman aged 40 to 50 in good health.

J is TRBJ1-2 and V is TRBV7-9; tentatively, D is TRBD1 (5 bases). Trimming cost V 5 bases and J 6 bases, with 13 bases left between them. The germline V gene has CDR1 SEHNR and CDR2 FQNEAQ (reference sequence). This CDR3 region has 13 residues. The CDR3 DNA follows: TGTGCCAGCAGCCTAGAAGTCAGGGATGGCTACACCTTC. It translates to CASSLEVRDGYTF.

The genes are TRBV4-3 and TRBJ2-1; possibly TRBD1 or TRBD2 for D (5 bases each). The CDR3 contains 15 residues. Germline CDR1 and CDR2: LGHNA and YSLEER. Trimming shortened V by 6 bases and J by 8 bases, and 20 bases separated the two germline ends. CDR3 sequence reads: CASSREGRSGHEQFF. The CDR3 nucleotides read TGCGCCAGCAGTCGAGAGGGGCGGAGCGGCCATGAGCAGTTCTTC.

This chain uses TRBV6-5 with TRBJ2-2; possibly TRBD1 or TRBD2 for D (6 bases each). The CDR3 loop spans 13 amino acids. V gave up 11 bases and J gave up 6 bases, with 16 bases separating them. CDR1 and CDR2 (germline): MNHEY, SVGAGI. CDR3 in DNA: TGTGCCGCTGGCGTTAGGGGGGCCGGGGAGCTGTTTTTT. Translated: CAAGVRGAGELFF.

CDR3 amino acids: CASSLEFLGGGAVQETQYF. CDR3 DNA: TGTGCCAGCAGCTTGGAATTTTTGGGCGGGGGAGCCGTCCAAGAGACCCAGTACTTC. J is TRBJ2-7 and V is TRBV5-8, with TRBD2 matching 7 bases. The J call may be in error: the DNA end matches TRBJ2-5 better. CDR1 and CDR2 (germline): SGHTS, YDEGEE. The CDR3 consists of 19 residues.

The rearrangement joins TRBV12-3 or TRBV12-4 to TRBJ1-1, with D possibly being TRBD1 (6 bases). This CDR3 has 16 amino acids. Trimming took off 3 bases at V and 10 bases at J, with 24 bases between the two ends. The chain's CDR3 is CASSFPPRGRVLGAFF. The CDR3 DNA reads TGTGCCAGCAGTTTTCCCCCCCGGGGGCGCGTTTTAGGAGCTTTCTTT.

This clonotype was found a few times. V gene TRBV29-1 combines with J gene TRBJ2-3; 8 bases fit TRBD1. J gave up 2 bases and V 7 bases, and 5 bases lay outside the gene matches. Germline V CDR1 and CDR2: SQVTM, ANQGSEA. The CDR3 has 13 residues. The CDR3 sequence is CSAPGQATDTQYF. The CDR3 DNA sequence: TGCAGCGCACCGGGACAGGCCACAGATACGCAGTATTTT.

This clonotype was seen many times. As DNA, the CDR3 is TGTGCCAGCAGCTTCCTTAGCGGGGGGAAGGCCGGGGAGCTGTTTTTT. This translates into CASSFLSGGKAGELFF. The gene calls are TRBV11-2 and TRBJ2-2; 10 positions agree with TRBD2. The CDR3 totals 16 residues. Germline lookup yields CDR1 SGHAT and CDR2 FQNNGV. Trimming cost V 3 bases and J 6 bases; bases outside gene matches: 7.

J is TRBJ1-2 and V is TRBV27, with TRBD1 as a possible D gene (6 bases). Trimming removed 2 bases at V and 2 bases at J, with 18 bases between. Germline CDR1 is MNHEY and CDR2 is SMNVEV (reference sequence). The CDR3 runs 17 residues. The CDR3 sequence is CASSLRWTGAVNYGYTF. The CDR3 nucleotides are TGTGCCAGCAGTTTAAGGTGGACGGGGGCTGTGAACTATGGCTACACCTTC.

The chain joins TRBV4-3 to TRBJ2-5; D is possibly TRBD1 (5 bases). This CDR3 region has 13 residues. CDR1 and CDR2 from the germline V gene are LGHNA and YSLEER. Trimming shortened V by 2 bases and J by 5 bases, and 9 bases separated the two germline ends. Here the CDR3 reads CASSQRGYETQYF. Written as DNA, the CDR3 is TGCGCCAGCAGCCAAAGGGGATATGAGACCCAGTACTTC.

This sequence joins TRBV28 and TRBJ2-4; maybe TRBD1 (6 bases). The closer fit of TRBJ2-7 to the DNA end suggests the J call may be wrong. The CDR3 covers 15 residues. The germline V gene encodes CDR1 MDHEN and CDR2 SYDVKM. CDR3 coding DNA: TGTGCCAGCAGTTCCCGGAGACAGGACATCTACGAGCAGTACTTC. Its protein is CASSSRRQDIYEQYF.

The V and J genes are TRBV27 and TRBJ2-4; no reliable D call. The V end lost 7 bases, the J end lost 6 bases, and 7 bases lay between the germline ends. Germline CDR1 MNHEY, CDR2 SMNVEV (reference sequence). The CDR3 sequence is 11 residues long. CDR3: CASKTGNIQYF. CDR3 coding DNA: TGTGCCAGCAAAACCGGAAACATTCAGTACTTC.

The chain carries TRBV5-1 and TRBJ1-1; D call uncertain. The CDR3 consists of 15 residues. The V end was cut by 1 base, the J end by 0 bases, with 10 bases between. The V gene's germline CDR1 is SGHRS and CDR2 YFSETQ. CDR3 loop: CASSLSSQVNTEAFF. In DNA, the CDR3 is TGCGCCAGCAGCTTGTCTTCGCAAGTGAACACTGAAGCTTTCTTT.

This clonotype was detected many times. The chain joins TRBV7-2 to TRBJ2-7; 9 positions match TRBD2. Unmatched junction bases numbered 3, after V lost 1 base and J lost 2 bases. The CDR3 has 15 residues. The germline V gene has CDR1 SGHTA and CDR2 FQGNSA. The CDR3 region is CASSLEAGGPYEQYF. CDR3 nucleotides: TGTGCCAGCAGCTTAGAAGCGGGGGGCCCCTACGAGCAGTACTTC. Together with reference TRBV7-2 and TRBJ2-7, the CDR3 gives the full variable domain: GAGVSQSPSNKVTEKGKDVELRCDPISGHTALYWYRQSLGQGLEFLIYFQGNSAPDKSGLPSDRFSAERTGGSVSTLTIQRTQQEDSAVYLCASSLEAGGPYEQYFGPGTRLTVT.